A selection of T cell receptor beta chains follows, all from one sample in a study of T-cell memory formation after mild COVID-19. MiXCR, applied by TCRdb to the 5' RACE reads, yields one record per CDR3 protein. The sample holds roughly 130,000 distinct CDR3 sequences, about 6% seen once. The specimen sequenced was PBMCs or a T cell subset sorted from them (not recorded which). Every receptor here comes from an adult woman who had mild COVID-19 (a few samples of this study predate the infection). Cell type and time point are not known. Each CDR3 is given with its conserved first and last residue. The D gene is left open where the match is weak. A row's size may be missing; if present it is once, few, many or a size class.

size: few
D: -
J: TRBJ2-1
V: TRBV5-6
CDR3: CASSLQWDNEQFF
DNA: TGTGCCAGCAGCTTGCAATGGGACAATGAGCAGTTCTTC

size: few
D: -
J: TRBJ2-7
V: TRBV29-1
CDR3: CSARRVAGSYEQYF
DNA: TGCAGCGCCCGGCGGGTGGCAGGGAGTTACGAGCAGTACTTC

size: few
D: -
J: TRBJ2-3
V: TRBV5-4
CDR3: CASSTDRSDTQYF
DNA: TGTGCCAGCAGCACGGACAGATCAGATACGCAGTATTTT

size: many
D: TRBD1
J: TRBJ2-5
V: TRBV12-3/TRBV12-4
CDR3: CASSLGDRRETQYF
DNA: TGTGCCAGCAGTCTAGGGGACAGGAGGGAGACCCAGTACTTC

size: few
D: -
J: TRBJ1-3
V: TRBV12-3/TRBV12-4
CDR3: CASSFQGNTIYF
DNA: TGTGCCAGCAGTTTTCAGGGAAACACCATATATTTT

size: few
D: -
J: TRBJ1-2
V: TRBV30
CDR3: CARIEGLYGYTF
DNA: TGTGCCCGCATAGAGGGACTCTATGGCTACACCTTC

size: many
D: -
J: TRBJ1-2
V: TRBV18
CDR3: CASSLPLGRSNYGYTF
DNA: TGTGCCAGCTCACTCCCCCTTGGACGCTCTAACTATGGCTACACCTTC

size: many
D: -
J: TRBJ1-1
V: TRBV5-6
CDR3: CASSLGWGTEAFF
DNA: TGTGCCAGCAGCTTGGGTTGGGGGACTGAAGCTTTCTTT

size: many
D: TRBD1
J: TRBJ1-5
V: TRBV4-1
CDR3: CASSKGQGAMGNQPQHF
DNA: TGCGCCAGCAGCAAGGGGCAGGGGGCCATGGGCAATCAGCCCCAGCATTTT

size: few
D: TRBD2
J: TRBJ2-7
V: TRBV6-1
CDR3: CASSPTLAGPISYEQYF
DNA: TGTGCCAGCAGCCCAACGCTAGCGGGCCCAATCTCCTACGAGCAGTACTTC

size: -
D: TRBD1
J: TRBJ2-5
V: TRBV24-1
CDR3: CATSDPRDSKETQYF
DNA: TGTGCCACCAGTGACCCTCGGGACAGCAAAGAGACCCAGTACTTC

size: -
D: TRBD1
J: TRBJ1-4
V: TRBV6-5
CDR3: CASSYVGQENVGKLFF
DNA: TGTGCCAGCAGTTACGTGGGACAGGAGAATGTTGGAAAACTGTTTTTT

size: -
D: -
J: TRBJ2-7
V: TRBV5-6
CDR3: CASSSDGRVLTGQYF
DNA: TGTGCCAGCAGCAGCGACGGAAGGGTCCTGACTGGGCAGTACTTC

size: -
D: -
J: TRBJ1-6
V: TRBV5-4
CDR3: CASSFLAGTNNSPLHF
DNA: TGTGCCAGCAGCTTTCTCGCTGGGACAAATAATTCACCCCTCCACTTT

size: few
D: -
J: TRBJ1-3
V: TRBV7-9
CDR3: CASSFDPDGNTIYF
DNA: TGTGCCAGCAGCTTCGACCCGGACGGAAACACCATATATTTT

size: many
D: TRBD1
J: TRBJ1-2
V: TRBV5-1
CDR3: CASSPGQGNYGYTF
DNA: TGCGCCAGCAGCCCCGGACAGGGAAACTATGGCTACACCTTC

size: many
D: TRBD2
J: TRBJ2-1
V: TRBV6-6
CDR3: CASSLIAGGNNEQFF
DNA: TGTGCCAGCAGTCTCATAGCGGGGGGGAACAATGAGCAGTTCTTC

size: few
D: -
J: TRBJ2-2
V: TRBV9
CDR3: CASSVGPTARTGELFF
DNA: TGTGCCAGCAGCGTAGGGCCGACGGCGCGGACCGGGGAGCTGTTTTTT

size: many
D: TRBD2
J: TRBJ2-2
V: TRBV6-6
CDR3: CASTAQAGLAGGSNTGELFF
DNA: TGTGCCAGCACCGCCCAAGCCGGACTAGCGGGGGGTTCGAACACCGGGGAGCTGTTTTTT

size: many
D: -
J: TRBJ1-2
V: TRBV10-3
CDR3: CAIRKGTGYGYTF
DNA: TGTGCCATCAGGAAGGGGACCGGTTATGGCTACACCTTC

size: many
D: TRBD1
J: TRBJ2-7
V: TRBV5-1
CDR3: CASSPTGHGYEQYF
DNA: TGCGCCAGCAGCCCGACAGGGCACGGCTACGAGCAGTACTTC

size: -
D: -
J: TRBJ1-1
V: TRBV3-1
CDR3: CAIRGGTEAFF
DNA: TGTGCCATCCGAGGCGGCACTGAAGCTTTCTTT

size: -
D: -
J: TRBJ2-1
V: TRBV20-1
CDR3: CSARGRGDNEQFF
DNA: TGCAGTGCTAGGGGGCGGGGAGACAATGAGCAGTTCTTC

size: -
D: -
J: TRBJ2-2
V: TRBV12-3/TRBV12-4
CDR3: CASSLWGPGELFF
DNA: TGTGCCAGCAGTTTATGGGGTCCCGGGGAGCTGTTTTTT

size: once
D: TRBD2
J: TRBJ2-3
V: TRBV12-3/TRBV12-4
CDR3: CASTPGGDLSTDTQYF
DNA: TGTGCCAGCACCCCTGGGGGGGACCTTTCCACAGATACGCAGTATTTT

size: few
D: TRBD2
J: TRBJ2-1
V: TRBV7-2
CDR3: CASRAGLMNNEQFF
DNA: TGTGCCAGCAGGGCGGGACTAATGAACAATGAGCAGTTCTTC

size: many
D: TRBD1
J: TRBJ2-7
V: TRBV7-2
CDR3: CASSATQGSYEQYF
DNA: TGTGCCAGCAGCGCAACACAGGGGTCCTACGAGCAGTACTTC

size: few
D: TRBD1
J: TRBJ1-1
V: TRBV7-9
CDR3: CASTQTGVGTEAFF
DNA: TGTGCCAGCACACAAACAGGGGTAGGCACTGAAGCTTTCTTT

size: few
D: -
J: TRBJ1-1
V: TRBV6-6
CDR3: CASSYSARTEAFF
DNA: TGTGCCAGCAGTTACTCGGCACGGACTGAAGCTTTCTTT

size: -
D: -
J: TRBJ1-2
V: TRBV6-5
CDR3: CASSYPGQGYTF
DNA: TGTGCCAGCAGTTATCCGGGGCAGGGCTACACCTTC

size: few
D: -
J: TRBJ2-1
V: TRBV7-8
CDR3: CASSSYSSGEQFF
DNA: TGTGCCAGCAGCTCTTATTCTAGTGGTGAGCAGTTCTTC

size: many
D: TRBD1
J: TRBJ1-5
V: TRBV12-3/TRBV12-4
CDR3: CASSFRIKDREEPQHF
DNA: TGTGCCAGCAGTTTCAGGATTAAGGACAGGGAGGAGCCCCAGCATTTT

size: many
D: -
J: TRBJ2-3
V: TRBV6-5
CDR3: CASSSRNRATDTQYF
DNA: TGTGCCAGCAGTTCCCGGAACAGGGCCACAGATACGCAGTATTTT

size: few
D: TRBD1
J: TRBJ2-7
V: TRBV5-1
CDR3: CASSLFDRDRGLSYEQYF
DNA: TGCGCCAGCAGCTTGTTCGACCGGGACAGGGGACTCTCCTACGAGCAGTACTTC

size: many
D: -
J: TRBJ1-5
V: TRBV7-2
CDR3: CASSLQEDQPQHF
DNA: TGTGCCAGCAGCTTACAGGAAGATCAGCCCCAGCATTTT

size: -
D: TRBD1
J: TRBJ1-5
V: TRBV7-9
CDR3: CASSLGTAARNQPQHF
DNA: TGTGCCAGCAGCCTGGGGACAGCTGCCCGCAATCAGCCCCAGCATTTT

size: many
D: -
J: TRBJ1-1
V: TRBV12-3/TRBV12-4
CDR3: CASSFLGAGEAFF
DNA: TGTGCCAGCAGTTTCCTGGGGGCTGGTGAAGCTTTCTTT

size: many
D: -
J: TRBJ2-5
V: TRBV3-1
CDR3: CASSPLDPQLYF
DNA: TGTGCCAGCAGCCCCCTCGACCCGCAATTGTACTTC

size: many
D: -
J: TRBJ2-1
V: TRBV30
CDR3: CAWSIYNEQFF
DNA: TGTGCCTGGAGTATCTACAATGAGCAGTTCTTC

size: few
D: -
J: TRBJ1-3
V: TRBV4-1
CDR3: CASSQEESGGGSGNTIYF
DNA: TGCGCCAGCAGCCAAGAAGAGTCAGGAGGGGGCTCTGGAAACACCATATATTTT

size: many
D: TRBD2
J: TRBJ2-1
V: TRBV6-2/TRBV6-3
CDR3: CASSFLGLGNEQFF
DNA: TGTGCCAGCAGTTTTCTGGGACTAGGGAATGAGCAGTTCTTC

size: -
D: -
J: TRBJ2-3
V: TRBV9
CDR3: CASSVVGQMATDTQYF
DNA: TGTGCCAGCAGCGTAGTTGGACAGATGGCCACAGATACGCAGTATTTT

size: many
D: -
J: TRBJ2-7
V: TRBV5-1
CDR3: CASSLGGPPYEQYF
DNA: TGCGCCAGCAGTCTAGGGGGGCCTCCCTACGAGCAGTACTTC

size: many
D: -
J: TRBJ1-2
V: TRBV7-9
CDR3: CASSVRDYYGYTF
DNA: TGTGCCAGCAGCGTTCGGGATTACTATGGCTACACCTTC

size: few
D: TRBD1
J: TRBJ1-2
V: TRBV6-5
CDR3: CASSYTQGGRNGYTF
DNA: TGTGCCAGCAGTTACACACAGGGGGGCCGGAATGGCTACACCTTC

size: many
D: -
J: TRBJ2-1
V: TRBV3-1
CDR3: CASSQDDRHEQFF
DNA: TGTGCCAGCAGCCAAGATGATCGACATGAGCAGTTCTTC

size: few
D: -
J: TRBJ2-5
V: TRBV20-1
CDR3: CSASNTGTQETQYF
DNA: TGCAGTGCTAGTAACACGGGAACACAAGAGACCCAGTACTTC

size: many
D: TRBD2
J: TRBJ2-1
V: TRBV7-2
CDR3: CASSSSGGVYNEQFF
DNA: TGTGCCAGCAGCTCTAGCGGGGGAGTCTACAATGAGCAGTTCTTC

size: few
D: -
J: TRBJ1-5
V: TRBV12-3/TRBV12-4
CDR3: CASSRVGMQQPQHF
DNA: TGTGCCAGCAGCCGTGTGGGAATGCAACAGCCCCAGCATTTT

size: many
D: TRBD2
J: TRBJ2-1
V: TRBV12-5
CDR3: CASGPGGPYNEQFF
DNA: TGTGCTAGTGGCCCGGGGGGGCCCTACAATGAGCAGTTCTTC

size: many
D: TRBD2
J: TRBJ2-2
V: TRBV11-1
CDR3: CASSRATSGSYSGELFF
DNA: TGTGCCAGCAGCCGGGCGACTAGCGGGAGTTATAGCGGGGAGCTGTTTTTT

size: -
D: -
J: TRBJ2-3
V: TRBV7-2
CDR3: CASSLQQSTQYF
DNA: TGTGCCAGCAGCCTTCAACAGAGTACGCAGTATTTT